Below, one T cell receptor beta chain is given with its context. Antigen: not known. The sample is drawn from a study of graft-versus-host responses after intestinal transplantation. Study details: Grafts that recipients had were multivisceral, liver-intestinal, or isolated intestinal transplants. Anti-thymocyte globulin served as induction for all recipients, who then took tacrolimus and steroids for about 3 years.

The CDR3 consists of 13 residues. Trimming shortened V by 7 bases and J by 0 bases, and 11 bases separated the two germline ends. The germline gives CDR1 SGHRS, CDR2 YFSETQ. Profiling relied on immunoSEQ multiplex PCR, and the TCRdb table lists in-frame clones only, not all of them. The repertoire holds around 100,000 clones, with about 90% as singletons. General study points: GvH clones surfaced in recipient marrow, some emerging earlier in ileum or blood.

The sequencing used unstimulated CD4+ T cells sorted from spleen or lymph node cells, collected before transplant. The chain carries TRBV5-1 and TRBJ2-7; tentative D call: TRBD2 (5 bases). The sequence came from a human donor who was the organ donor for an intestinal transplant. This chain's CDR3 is CASGRGSSYEQYF. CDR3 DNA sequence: TGCGCCAGCGGGAGAGGGAGCTCCTACGAGCAGTACTTC. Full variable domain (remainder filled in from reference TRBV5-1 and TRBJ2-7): KAGVTQTPRYLIKTRGQQVTLSCSPISGHRSVSWYQQTPGQGLQFLFEYFSETQRNKGNFPGRFSGRQFSNSRSEMNVSTLELGDSALYLCASGRGSSYEQYFGPGTRLTVT.